This TCR beta chain was captured in a study of shared clonotypes between healthy human individuals. Study in general: CD4 naive and memory got three plates each, CD8 naive two, CD8 memory one. Study-wide points: Clonotypes that were shared across a few donors made up around 4.6% of naive CD4 clonotypes. Non-shared clonotypes had lower generation probabilities than those shared by all four donors.

Data came from immunoSEQ multiplex PCR; TCRdb stores just in-frame clones and leaves some out. The sample lists 650,000 to 700,000 clones, roughly 88% occurring once. This clone occurred once. Its antigen is still unknown. Germline V gene data show CDR1 as SGHDN and CDR2 as FVKESK. This CDR3 has 17 amino acids. Trimming left V 4 bases short and J 6 bases short, with 24 bases between. The material sequenced was memory CD8+ T cells from PBMCs. Subset in this sample: CD45RO+ cells pooled with CCR7-negative TemRA cells. This TCR was sampled from a man younger than 35 in good health. Some clones in this sample may be carry-over from other donors' samples. This chain uses TRBV14 with TRBJ1-2; a weak D match, TRBD1 (5 bases). The CDR3 DNA reads as TGTGCCAGCAGCCCCAAAGGTGTCTGGACTAGGGGTCATGGCTACACCTTC. Residues: CASSPKGVWTRGHGYTF.